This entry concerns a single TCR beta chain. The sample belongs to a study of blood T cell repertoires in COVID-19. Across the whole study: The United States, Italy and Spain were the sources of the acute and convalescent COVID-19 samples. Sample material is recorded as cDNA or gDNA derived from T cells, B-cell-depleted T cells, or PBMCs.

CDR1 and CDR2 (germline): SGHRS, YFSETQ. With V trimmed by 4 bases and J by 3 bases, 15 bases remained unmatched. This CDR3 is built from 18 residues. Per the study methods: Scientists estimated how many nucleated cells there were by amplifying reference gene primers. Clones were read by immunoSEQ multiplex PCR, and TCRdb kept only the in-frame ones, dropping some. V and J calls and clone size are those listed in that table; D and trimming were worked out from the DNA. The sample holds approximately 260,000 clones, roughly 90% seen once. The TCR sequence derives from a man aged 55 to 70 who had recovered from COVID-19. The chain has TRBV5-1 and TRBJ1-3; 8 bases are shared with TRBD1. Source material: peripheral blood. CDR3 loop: CASSPGTGVGFFGNTIYF. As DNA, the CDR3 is TGCGCCAGCAGCCCAGGGACAGGAGTGGGTTTTTTTGGAAACACCATATATTTT.